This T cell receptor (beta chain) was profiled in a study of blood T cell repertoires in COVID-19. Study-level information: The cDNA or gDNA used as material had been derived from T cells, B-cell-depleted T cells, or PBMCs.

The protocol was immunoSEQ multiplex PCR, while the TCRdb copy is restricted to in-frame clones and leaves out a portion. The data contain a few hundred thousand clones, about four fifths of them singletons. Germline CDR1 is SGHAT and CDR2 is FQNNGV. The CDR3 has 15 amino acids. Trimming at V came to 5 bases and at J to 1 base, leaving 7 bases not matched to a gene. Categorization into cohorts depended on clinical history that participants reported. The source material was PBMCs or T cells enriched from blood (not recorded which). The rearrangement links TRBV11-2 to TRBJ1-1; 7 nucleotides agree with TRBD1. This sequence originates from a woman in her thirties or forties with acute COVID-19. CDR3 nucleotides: TGTGCCAGCAGCAACCGGGACAGAGGGAACACTGAAGCTTTCTTT. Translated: CASSNRDRGNTEAFF.